This section outlines one T cell receptor beta chain sequence together with its context. The sequenced template was cDNA made from the entire isolated RNA. Profiled with immunoSEQ multiplex PCR; TCRdb holds only in-frame clones, not every one. The sample contains over 700,000 clones, 17% of which appear only once. Germline values: CDR1 LGHNA, CDR2 YSLEER. Trimming removed 2 bases from V and 4 bases from J; junction bases left unmatched: 5. This CDR3 is 15 amino acids long. The sample is drawn from a study of beta chain features in type 1 diabetes. Study-level information: What patients shared with healthy donors was a similar profile of age, gender and cell yields.

A heparinised blood draw that averaged roughly 120 mL was obtained once from each donor. Each of the sorted populations had a purity greater than 98%. The chain combines TRBV4-3 with TRBJ1-2; 9 bases agree with TRBD1. Source material: naive CD4+ T cells from blood. The clonotype originates from a woman between 18 and 29 years old in good health. CDR3: CASSQNDRGIYGYTF. CDR3 DNA: TGCGCCAGCAGCCAAAATGACAGGGGGATCTATGGCTACACCTTC.